A selection of T cell receptor beta chains follows, all from one sample in a study of cytomegalovirus exposure and HLA in healthy donors. Sequenced by immunoSEQ multiplex PCR; TCRdb stores in-frame clones only, minus some. The table lists around 100,000 clones, 76% of them singletons. Sequencing input: PBMCs. These TCRs come from a man aged 40-55 years in good health and CMV-seronegative. Both conserved end residues are part of each CDR3. A D gene is named only where the DNA matches it firmly. Not all rows give a size; the values are once, few, many and, for expanded clones, a class.

J gene: TRBJ2-3; V gene: TRBV6-4; D gene: TRBD2; CDR3 length: 16; clone size: .; CDR3 DNA: TGTGCCAGCAGTCAGACTAGCGGGGACAGCACAGATACGCAGTATTTT; CDR3 protein: CASSQTSGDSTDTQYF
J gene: TRBJ1-2; V gene: TRBV15; D gene: .; CDR3 length: 17; clone size: .; CDR3 DNA: TGTGCCACCAGCAGAGACACGAGAGGGTTAGCTAACTATGGCTACACCTTC; CDR3 protein: CATSRDTRGLANYGYTF
J gene: TRBJ2-3; V gene: TRBV9; D gene: TRBD2; CDR3 length: 16; clone size: .; CDR3 DNA: TGTGCCAGCACCCCCGGAGGGCTAGCGGCCACAGATACGCAGTATTTT; CDR3 protein: CASTPGGLAATDTQYF
J gene: TRBJ1-5; V gene: TRBV2; D gene: TRBD1; CDR3 length: 15; clone size: .; CDR3 DNA: TGTGCCAGCACCGGGACAGGGGGCTCAAGTCAGCCCCAGCATTTT; CDR3 protein: CASTGTGGSSQPQHF
J gene: TRBJ1-1; V gene: TRBV6-6; D gene: .; CDR3 length: 11; clone size: few; CDR3 DNA: TGTGCCAGCAGTGGGTTGAGGGCAGCTTTCTTT; CDR3 protein: CASSGLRAAFF
J gene: TRBJ2-4; V gene: TRBV5-6; D gene: .; CDR3 length: 16; clone size: .; CDR3 DNA: TGTGCCAGCAGCTTGGGAGGGGGTAGCGCCAAAAACATTCAGTACTTC; CDR3 protein: CASSLGGGSAKNIQYF
J gene: TRBJ1-5; V gene: TRBV7-6; D gene: .; CDR3 length: 13; clone size: few; CDR3 DNA: TGTGCCAGCAGCCCGGGGGGAGTTCAGCCCCAGCATTTT; CDR3 protein: CASSPGGVQPQHF
J gene: TRBJ2-3; V gene: TRBV6-6; D gene: .; CDR3 length: 14; clone size: .; CDR3 DNA: TGTGCCAGCACTCCACGTGGGGCTACAGATACGCAGTATTTT; CDR3 protein: CASTPRGATDTQYF
J gene: TRBJ1-3; V gene: TRBV7-9; D gene: .; CDR3 length: 14; clone size: once; CDR3 DNA: TGTGCCAGCAGCTCGACAGTGCTAGGAAACACCATATATTTT; CDR3 protein: CASSSTVLGNTIYF
J gene: TRBJ2-3; V gene: TRBV5-8; D gene: .; CDR3 length: 12; clone size: .; CDR3 DNA: TGTGCCTCCAGGGGCGACACAGATACGCAGTATTTT; CDR3 protein: CASRGDTDTQYF
J gene: TRBJ1-5; V gene: TRBV5-4; D gene: .; CDR3 length: 15; clone size: .; CDR3 DNA: TGTGCCAGCAGCTTGGGCGTATCTAGCAATCAGCCCCAGCATTTT; CDR3 protein: CASSLGVSSNQPQHF
J gene: TRBJ2-1; V gene: TRBV9; D gene: .; CDR3 length: 15; clone size: .; CDR3 DNA: TGTGCCAGCAGCGTAACAGGCGGGACTTACAATGAGCAGTTCTTC; CDR3 protein: CASSVTGGTYNEQFF
J gene: TRBJ2-3; V gene: TRBV27; D gene: .; CDR3 length: 13; clone size: few; CDR3 DNA: TGTGCCAGCAGGAAGACGGGGGCAGATACGCAGTATTTT; CDR3 protein: CASRKTGADTQYF
J gene: TRBJ1-2; V gene: TRBV4-2; D gene: TRBD1; CDR3 length: 16; clone size: .; CDR3 DNA: TGTGCCAGCAGCCAAGATGCAGGGGGCCGGAACTATGGCTACACCTTC; CDR3 protein: CASSQDAGGRNYGYTF
J gene: TRBJ2-1; V gene: TRBV10-1; D gene: TRBD1; CDR3 length: 17; clone size: .; CDR3 DNA: TGCGCCAGCAACGGTCCCCAGGGGACAGGGGTCAGGAATGAGCAGTTCTTC; CDR3 protein: CASNGPQGTGVRNEQFF
J gene: TRBJ2-2; V gene: TRBV19; D gene: TRBD2; CDR3 length: 14; clone size: .; CDR3 DNA: TGTGCCAGTGGGGAGGGCAGGGAATACGGGGAGCTGTTTTTT; CDR3 protein: CASGEGREYGELFF
J gene: TRBJ2-7; V gene: TRBV18; D gene: TRBD1; CDR3 length: 15; clone size: .; CDR3 DNA: TGTGCCAGCTCTCCACCGGGACAGGGGTTCTACGAGCAGTACTTC; CDR3 protein: CASSPPGQGFYEQYF
J gene: TRBJ1-6; V gene: TRBV7-8; D gene: .; CDR3 length: 18; clone size: few; CDR3 DNA: TGTGCCAGCAGCGTACCAACAACAGGGTCGTCCTATAATTCACCCCTCCACTTT; CDR3 protein: CASSVPTTGSSYNSPLHF
J gene: TRBJ2-1; V gene: TRBV7-7; D gene: TRBD2; CDR3 length: 17; clone size: .; CDR3 DNA: TGTGCCAGCAGCTTAGACCTAGCGGGGGGGCCGAGGAATGAGCAGTTCTTC; CDR3 protein: CASSLDLAGGPRNEQFF
J gene: TRBJ2-3; V gene: TRBV9; D gene: TRBD1; CDR3 length: 16; clone size: .; CDR3 DNA: TGTGCCAGCAGCCCTAGGGACAGCAGAAACGGGGATACGCAGTACTTT; CDR3 protein: CASSPRDSRNGDTQYF
J gene: TRBJ2-3; V gene: TRBV5-1; D gene: TRBD1; CDR3 length: 16; clone size: .; CDR3 DNA: TGCGCCAGCAGTAGCCTCGGGACAGGGGTCGCAGATACGCAGTATTTT; CDR3 protein: CASSSLGTGVADTQYF
J gene: TRBJ1-1; V gene: TRBV7-3; D gene: TRBD1; CDR3 length: 14; clone size: .; CDR3 DNA: TGTGCCAGCAGCTCCGGAGGGGGCAACACTGAAGCTTTCTTT; CDR3 protein: CASSSGGGNTEAFF
J gene: TRBJ1-4; V gene: TRBV7-2; D gene: .; CDR3 length: 16; clone size: .; CDR3 DNA: TGTGCCAGCAGCTTAGGGGGGAGGGGGAATGGCGAAAAACTGTTTTTT; CDR3 protein: CASSLGGRGNGEKLFF
J gene: TRBJ2-3; V gene: TRBV6-6; D gene: .; CDR3 length: 12; clone size: .; CDR3 DNA: TGTGCCAGCAGTCCAATTGAGGATACGCAGTATTTT; CDR3 protein: CASSPIEDTQYF
J gene: TRBJ1-1; V gene: TRBV2; D gene: .; CDR3 length: 12; clone size: .; CDR3 DNA: TGTGCCAGCAGGAAACAGGACACTGAAGCTTTCTTT; CDR3 protein: CASRKQDTEAFF
J gene: TRBJ1-1; V gene: TRBV7-9; D gene: TRBD1; CDR3 length: 12; clone size: .; CDR3 DNA: TGTTCCAGCAGCTTAGCTGGACAGGGTGCTTTCTTT; CDR3 protein: CSSSLAGQGAFF
J gene: TRBJ1-1; V gene: TRBV30; D gene: TRBD1; CDR3 length: 16; clone size: .; CDR3 DNA: TGTGCCCGCCTATCCGCCCCAGGGGGCGGAAACACTGAAGCTTTCTTT; CDR3 protein: CARLSAPGGGNTEAFF
J gene: TRBJ2-1; V gene: TRBV7-6; D gene: .; CDR3 length: 15; clone size: .; CDR3 DNA: TGTGCCAGCAGCTTACTCCAGGGTGGGGAAAGTGAGCAGTTCTTC; CDR3 protein: CASSLLQGGESEQFF
J gene: TRBJ2-1; V gene: TRBV5-1; D gene: .; CDR3 length: 15; clone size: .; CDR3 DNA: TGCGCCAGCAACCCCCGGAACAAAACGCGGAATGAGCAGTTCTTC; CDR3 protein: CASNPRNKTRNEQFF
J gene: TRBJ1-1; V gene: TRBV5-1; D gene: .; CDR3 length: 15; clone size: .; CDR3 DNA: TGCGCCAGCAGCTTGGTGCCAGGGGTGAACACTGAAGCTTTCTTT; CDR3 protein: CASSLVPGVNTEAFF
J gene: TRBJ2-3; V gene: TRBV7-2; D gene: .; CDR3 length: 15; clone size: .; CDR3 DNA: TGTGCCAGCAGCTTAGATCTCCTTAGCACAGATACGCAGTATTTT; CDR3 protein: CASSLDLLSTDTQYF
J gene: TRBJ2-3; V gene: TRBV19; D gene: .; CDR3 length: 16; clone size: .; CDR3 DNA: TGTGCCAGTAGTATGGGGCAGGCCTACAGCACAGATACGCAGTATTTT; CDR3 protein: CASSMGQAYSTDTQYF
J gene: TRBJ1-3; V gene: TRBV28; D gene: TRBD1; CDR3 length: 13; clone size: few; CDR3 DNA: TGTGCCAGCAGCTCGGGACAGGGAGACACCATATATTTT; CDR3 protein: CASSSGQGDTIYF
J gene: TRBJ2-3; V gene: TRBV20-1; D gene: .; CDR3 length: 11; clone size: .; CDR3 DNA: TGCAGTGGAAGAGAAGCCCCGACGCAGTATTTT; CDR3 protein: CSGREAPTQYF
J gene: TRBJ2-7; V gene: TRBV30; D gene: .; CDR3 length: 13; clone size: .; CDR3 DNA: TGTGCCTGGAGTGGAACAGGGATTTACGAGCAGTACTTC; CDR3 protein: CAWSGTGIYEQYF
J gene: TRBJ2-2; V gene: TRBV9; D gene: TRBD1; CDR3 length: 15; clone size: .; CDR3 DNA: TGTGCCAGCAGCAAACAGGGGGGGAACACCGGGGAGCTGTTTTTT; CDR3 protein: CASSKQGGNTGELFF
J gene: TRBJ1-4; V gene: TRBV5-4; D gene: TRBD1; CDR3 length: 15; clone size: few; CDR3 DNA: TGTGCCAGCAGCTTGTCCCCGCCGGGACAGTCCCCTCTCTTTTTT; CDR3 protein: CASSLSPPGQSPLFF